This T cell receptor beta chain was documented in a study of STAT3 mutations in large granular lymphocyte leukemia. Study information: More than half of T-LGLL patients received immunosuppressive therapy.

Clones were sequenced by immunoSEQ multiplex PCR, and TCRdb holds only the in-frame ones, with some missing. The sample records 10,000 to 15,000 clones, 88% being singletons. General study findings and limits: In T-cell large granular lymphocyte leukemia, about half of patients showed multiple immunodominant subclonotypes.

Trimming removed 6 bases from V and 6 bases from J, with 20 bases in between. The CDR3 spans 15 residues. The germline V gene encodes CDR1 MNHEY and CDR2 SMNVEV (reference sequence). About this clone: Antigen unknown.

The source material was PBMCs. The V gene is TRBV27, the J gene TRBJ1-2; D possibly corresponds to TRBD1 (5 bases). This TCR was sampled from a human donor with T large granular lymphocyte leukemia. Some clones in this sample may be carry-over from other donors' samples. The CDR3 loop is CASRTSQQVLNGYTF. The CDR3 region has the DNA TGTGCCAGCAGAACATCCCAACAGGTGCTCAATGGCTACACCTTC.